One and the same sample provided the 10 T cell receptor beta chains below, sequenced in a study of T cell repertoires in urothelial bladder cancer. Data came from immunoSEQ multiplex PCR; TCRdb stores just in-frame clones and leaves some out. This table holds fewer than 14,000 clones, roughly two thirds found once. The specimen sequenced was tumor-infiltrating cells from bladder cancer. These receptors were collected from a human donor with a benign inflammatory bladder lesion.

The chain links TRBV29-1 to TRBJ2-1; no firm D call. The V and J ends lost 6 bases and 3 bases respectively, with 15 bases between them. Germline V gene data show CDR1 as SQVTM and CDR2 as ANQGSEA. The length of the CDR3 is 14 residues. CDR3 protein: CSVDLESHYNEQFF. In DNA, the CDR3 is TGCAGCGTAGACCTGGAGAGCCACTACAATGAGCAGTTCTTC.

This clone has only a few counts. This chain's CDR3 is CASSLSRSSGNTIYF. DNA of the CDR3: TGTGCCAGCAGTTTATCGAGGTCCTCTGGAAACACCATATATTTT. The chain is built from TRBV27 and TRBJ1-3; D not resolved. The CDR3 loop spans 15 amino acids. Germline assignment: CDR1 MNHEY and CDR2 SMNVEV (reference sequence). Trimming left V 0 bases short and J 0 bases short, with 6 bases between.

The rearrangement links TRBV7-2 to TRBJ2-4; weak D call: TRBD2 (5 bases). The CDR3 is made up of 15 amino acids. Germline V gene lookup returns CDR1 SGHTA and CDR2 FQGNSA. The V end lost 1 base, the J end lost 9 bases, and 16 bases lay between the germline ends. The CDR3 DNA reads TGTGCCAGCAGCTTAGTGGCCAGCCCTGGAGGCATTCAGTACTTC. Translating gives CASSLVASPGGIQYF. Combining the CDR3 with reference TRBV7-2 and TRBJ2-4 gives the whole variable domain GAGVSQSPSNKVTEKGKDVELRCDPISGHTALYWYRQSLGQGLEFLIYFQGNSAPDKSGLPSDRFSAERTGGSVSTLTIQRTQQEDSAVYLCASSLVASPGGIQYFGAGTRLSVL.

The chain has TRBV5-5 and TRBJ2-7, with D possibly matching TRBD1 (5 bases). The CDR3 extends over 12 amino acids. The germline V gene has CDR1 SGHKS and CDR2 YYEKEE (reference sequence). The V and J ends lost 3 bases and 5 bases respectively, with 9 bases between them. In DNA form, the CDR3 reads TGTGCCAGCAGCTCGGACACCCACGAGCAGTACTTC. Residues: CASSSDTHEQYF.

The V and J genes are TRBV6-1 and TRBJ2-7; no clear D gene. This CDR3 has 13 amino acids. CDR1 is MNHNS, CDR2 SASEGT, per germline. Trimming pared 3 bases from V and 6 bases from J, leaving 12 bases between. The CDR3 loop reads CASSEARTGEQYF. The CDR3 DNA reads as TGTGCCAGCAGTGAGGCGCGGACGGGCGAGCAGTACTTC.

The V and J genes are TRBV29-1 and TRBJ2-1; 7 bases are a match to TRBD1. Germline trimming cut 7 bases from V and 8 bases from J; bases unmatched to any gene: 8. This CDR3 spans 12 amino acids. Germline V lookup: CDR1 SQVTM, CDR2 ANQGSEA. This chain's CDR3 is CSARGQVDEQFF. The CDR3 bases are TGCAGCGCAAGGGGGCAGGTCGATGAGCAGTTCTTC.

The chain uses TRBV5-6 and TRBJ2-3; 7 positions match TRBD2. The CDR3 runs to 16 residues. Germline V gene sequence: CDR1 SGHDT, CDR2 YYEEEE. Trimming took 0 bases from V and 1 from J; bases not matched to a gene: 5. CDR3 loop: CASSLEVAGGTDTQYF. The DNA of the CDR3 is TGTGCCAGCAGCTTGGAAGTGGCGGGGGGCACAGATACGCAGTATTTT.

A few counts support this clone. This rearrangement joins TRBV18 to TRBJ2-5; D gene unclear. The length of the CDR3 is 13 residues. Germline assignment: CDR1 KGHSH and CDR2 LQKENI. V shed 2 bases and J shed 5 bases, with 9 bases lying between them. The CDR3 nucleotides are TGTGCCAGCTCACCAGCCATGGAGGAGACCCAGTACTTC. Protein: CASSPAMEETQYF. Full variable domain (missing parts from reference TRBV18 and TRBJ2-5): NAGVMQNPRHLVRRRGQEARLRCSPMKGHSHVYWYRQLPEEGLKFMVYLQKENIIDESGMPKERFSAEFPKEGPSILRIQQVVRGDSAAYFCASSPAMEETQYFGPGTRLLVL.

The chain combines TRBV6-6 with TRBJ1-1; D uncertain. Deletions cut 2 bases from V and 0 bases from J, with 1 base between. The CDR3 loop spans 12 amino acids. Germline lookup yields CDR1 MNHNY and CDR2 SVGAGI (reference sequence). The CDR3 region is CASSYLNTEAFF. In DNA form, the CDR3 reads TGTGCCAGCAGTTACCTGAACACTGAAGCTTTCTTT.

The chain links TRBV6-5 to TRBJ2-4, with D possibly TRBD1 on 5 matching bases. The ends were cut back, 8 bases at V and 1 base at J, with 9 bases in the middle. Germline-derived CDR1 and CDR2 are MNHEY and SVGAGI. The length of the CDR3 is 13 residues. The CDR3 reads CASGASAKNIQYF. DNA of the CDR3: TGTGCCAGCGGGGCGAGTGCCAAAAACATTCAGTACTTC.